This T cell receptor beta chain was obtained from a study of blood T cell repertoires in COVID-19. Study background: Samples of COVID-19 (acute and convalescent) were obtained from the United States, Italy and Spain. PBMCs, B-cell-depleted T cells, or T cells were the source of the cDNA or gDNA that made up the material.

Germline loops: CDR1 SEHNR, CDR2 FQNEAQ (reference sequence). The CDR3 has 15 residues. V shed 1 base and J 5 bases; nucleotides not matched to a gene: 4. As processed by the authors: Scientists estimated how many nucleated cells there were by amplifying reference gene primers. Repertoires were generated with immunoSEQ multiplex PCR, while TCRdb's copy carries only in-frame clones and drops some. V and J calls and clone size come straight from that table; D and trimming were deduced from the DNA. This repertoire shows about 200,000 clones, approximately 80% found once; its top ten account for approximately 13%.

This clonotype was obtained from a human donor in a cohort sampled during active COVID-19. The sequencing input was peripheral blood. This chain connects TRBV7-9 to TRBJ2-1, with 8 bases identical to TRBD2. CDR3 coding DNA: TGTGCCAGCAGCTTAGGGGTAGCGGGAAACAATGAGCAGTTCTTC. This sequence encodes CASSLGVAGNNEQFF.